This T cell receptor beta chain comes out of a study of T cells in localized non-small cell lung cancer. Whole-study results and caveats: A median of around 52 clones ranked among the top 100 in tumor appeared in adjacent lung. Clonality peaked in uninvolved adjacent lung rather than tumor.

The method was immunoSEQ multiplex PCR; TCRdb's version includes in-frame clones alone and lacks a portion of them. Of about 46,000 clones listed, around 81% are singletons. The length of the CDR3 is 12 residues. Trimming removed 5 bases from V and 15 bases from J; junction bases left unmatched: 7. Germline V gene data show CDR1 as SNHLY and CDR2 as FYNNEI. About this clone: What it binds is not known.

The receptor comes from a man aged 40 to 75 with stage III lung adenocarcinoma. The V and J genes are TRBV2 and TRBJ2-1, with TRBD2 matching 10 bases. Here the sequenced sample was peripheral blood mononuclear cells, taken before any cancer treatment. The CDR3 reads CASSPSGGPSFF. The CDR3 nucleotides are TGTGCCAGCAGTCCTAGCGGGGGTCCCTCGTTCTTC. Filled out from reference TRBV2 and TRBJ2-1, the complete variable domain reads EPEVTQTPSHQVTQMGQEVILRCVPISNHLYFYWYRQILGQKVEFLVSFYNNEISEKSEIFDDQFSVERPDGSNFTLKIRSTKLEDSAMYFCASSPSGGPSFFGPGTRLTVL.